This record covers a single TCR beta chain. The specificity of this receptor is unknown. No base quality information exists; no much larger clone differs at one position. The collaborating institutions used their own protocols to collect whole blood in K2EDTA tubes. For TCRbeta analysis, collaborators shipped samples as frozen whole blood, isolated PBMCs, or DNA extracted from either of those sample types. CDR1 and CDR2 were assigned from the germline V gene (reference sequence) as SGHNT and YYREEE. The V end gives up 0 bases and the J end 10 bases, leaving 10 bases in the junction not matched to a gene. The CDR3 runs 15 amino acids, cysteine and phenylalanine included. CDR3 DNA is the only sequence kept; it has 45 bases, read in frame from the first base. This sample stems from a study of blood T cell repertoires in COVID-19 (dated by TCRdb to about 2020). Regarding the complete study: Samples covering the acute and convalescent phases of COVID-19 were provided by collaborators in the United States, Italy and Spain. The prospective study material was composed of cDNA or gDNA derived from T cells, B-cell-depleted T cells, or PBMCs. The dataset comprised deeply sampled blood TCRbeta repertoires from subjects exposed to, actively infected with, or recovered from COVID-19. The repertoires were released in a freely available public database meant as a resource for research on the immune response to SARS-CoV-2. The samples were drawn from the first 160 participants of the ongoing ImmuneRACE study and from 1,254 subjects provided by 6 global collaborators. Nearly every sample came with metadata listing a de-identified subject ID, COVID-19 status, age in years and sex. Where HLA class I and class II types were available, the types were taken from metadata supplied by the sample provider, not from assay-based typing. General study outcomes and caveats: Clinical and demographic metadata were provided uncurated, with the amount varying by source and participant.

The immunoSEQ Assay, a bias-controlled multiplex PCR, was used to amplify TCRbeta CDR3 regions from genomic DNA. The authors' analysis ran thus. Within the assay, amplification of reference gene primers was used to estimate how many nucleated cells each sample contained. To quantify the absolute abundance of each unique TCRbeta CDR3 rearrangement, sequence reads were collapsed and filtered. For each sample, productive Simpson clonality was calculated by taking the square root of Simpson's diversity index across productive rearrangements. TCRdb holds this immuneACCESS table with in-frame rearrangements only. Some clones are missing; in checked studies, unresolved V genes explain under half, and the rest has no known cause. V and J calls and clone size are those listed in that table; D and trimming were worked out from the DNA. Recorded for this sample are 80,000 to 95,000 clones; more than 75% of them occurred a single time. The ten largest account for around 13% of the sample.

Material: peripheral blood. The sequence joins TRBV5-4 to TRBJ1-1, and 9 junctional nucleotides match TRBD1. This TCR was recovered from a woman aged 70-85 years with acute or convalescent COVID-19. The CDR3 protein sequence reads: CASSLAGQGGLVAFF. In nucleotides, the sequence is TGTGCCAGCAGCTTGGCGGGACAGGGAGGTCTAGTAGCTTTCTTT. Joined to the reference TRBV5-4 and TRBJ1-1 proteins, this CDR3 gives the full variable domain: ETGVTQSPTHLIKTRGQQVTLRCSSQSGHNTVSWYQQALGQGPQFIFQYYREEENGRGNFPPRFSGLQFPNYSSELNVNALELDDSALYLCASSLAGQGGLVAFFGQGTRLTVV.